A selection of T cell receptor beta chains follows, all from one sample in a study of blood T cell repertoires in COVID-19. Measured with immunoSEQ multiplex PCR; TCRdb has only the in-frame clones, and not every one. The sample yields roughly 280,000 clones, about 90% seen once. The sequenced material came from peripheral blood. The receptor set was obtained from a woman in her 50s who had recovered from COVID-19. Both conserved end residues are part of each CDR3.

TRBV7-8	TRBJ1-2	CASSLAMPPGAYGYTF
TRBV6-5	TRBJ1-2	CASNQGQVGYTF
TRBV7-9	TRBJ2-1	CASRTEFGGYNEQFF
TRBV7-9	TRBJ1-3	CASSHTPTGKRLNTIYF
TRBV6-1	TRBJ2-7	CASSDPKTGQGGEQYF
TRBV19	TRBJ2-2	CASSAGGYGGELFF
TRBV4-3	TRBJ1-6	CASSQGNSPLHF
TRBV19	TRBJ2-1	CASSTPIAGRFNEQFF
TRBV7-3	TRBJ2-6	CASSIPQGPGANVLTF
TRBV5-1	TRBJ1-4	CASSSGTGELFF
TRBV11-3	TRBJ2-4	CASSLDRGPQNIQYF
TRBV4-1	TRBJ2-5	CASSFRTGEQETQYF
TRBV6-5	TRBJ1-1	CASSYRDTSKAFF
TRBV5-1	TRBJ2-7	CASSPTPSSYEQYF
TRBV28	TRBJ1-2	CASTKRGGWIGYTF
TRBV6-6	TRBJ1-4	CASSYSRAGLDEKLFF
TRBV7-3	TRBJ1-2	CASSLTGLANYGYTF
TRBV11-3	TRBJ2-7	CASSLGFGGLYEQYF
TRBV28	TRBJ1-2	CASSSPDDGVNGYTF
TRBV19	TRBJ2-3	CASSPTLAGMSSTDTQYF
TRBV21-1	TRBJ2-3	CASSPPDRDETDTQYF
TRBV2	TRBJ1-2	CASSSLDSYYGYTF
TRBV6-2/TRBV6-3	TRBJ2-3	CASSYGVRLAGAETQYF
TRBV14	TRBJ2-3	CASSPGTDTDTQYF
TRBV2	TRBJ1-2	CASSPGQGYGYTF
TRBV7-2	TRBJ1-6	CASSSRQGGGSPLHF
TRBV2	TRBJ2-5	CASSPFRGGGETQYF
TRBV2	TRBJ2-5	CASRKDSGVQETQYF
TRBV7-9	TRBJ1-4	CASSGGGVGGNEKLFF
TRBV6-5	TRBJ1-4	CASRTTGSGEKLFF
TRBV27	TRBJ2-5	CASSPRWATETQYF
TRBV9	TRBJ1-2	CASSHPSSYGYTF
TRBV5-5	TRBJ1-2	CASSPTGFYGYTF
TRBV9	TRBJ2-3	CASSVDPTGGWTSGRSTDTQYF
TRBV12-3/TRBV12-4	TRBJ1-2	CASSPQRRYGYTF
TRBV9	TRBJ2-2	CASSVLAGGQGKLFF
TRBV6-5	TRBJ1-4	CASSYSSGQWDEKLFF
TRBV7-3	TRBJ2-5	CASSLTRAPSVTQYF
TRBV7-2	TRBJ1-1	CASSFVRAEAFF
TRBV19	TRBJ1-5	CASTLGEGTTQPQHF
TRBV29-1	TRBJ1-2	CSVESRDTYGYTF
TRBV7-3	TRBJ2-1	CASSLTGTAAEQFF
TRBV21-1	TRBJ2-2	CASSKGGRGRANTGELFF
TRBV7-9	TRBJ1-2	CASSLGTSGNGYTF
TRBV28	TRBJ2-6	CASSGDRVKPGANVLTF
TRBV5-4	TRBJ2-5	CASSLALNRAETQYF
TRBV14	TRBJ1-1	CASSQPGQGPVTEAFF
TRBV7-8	TRBJ2-3	CASSLGRGTRGAGRLGDTQYF
TRBV7-9	TRBJ2-1	CASSLRLAGLLGDEQFF
TRBV3-1/TRBV3-2	TRBJ2-5	CASSPRDSGGKETQYF
TRBV6-5	TRBJ1-1	CASKAGQGWFTEAFF
TRBV4-3	TRBJ1-1	CASSQGSGTTGGAFF
TRBV10-3	TRBJ2-2	CAIRTGTSGTGELFF
TRBV4-3	TRBJ1-6	CASSPSTSSTLHF